This paragraph covers one T cell receptor (beta chain) sequence. What it binds is not known. The sample comes from a study of shared clonotypes between healthy human individuals. Sequencing was performed with immunoSEQ multiplex PCR; in TCRdb, only in-frame clones are kept and a portion is missing. Of 2 million to 2.5 million clones listed, under 97% are singletons. Germline CDR1 and CDR2: MNHEY and SVGAGI. The CDR3 totals 14 residues. V gave up 8 bases and J gave up 3 bases; unmatched junction bases: 9. Overall study results and limits: The diversity represented, both genetic and in exposure history, was limited by few donors.

This chain connects TRBV6-5 to TRBJ2-5; 7 nucleotides align to TRBD2. The receptor was derived from a man younger than 30 in good health. The specimen sequenced was naive CD4+ T cells sorted from blood. Indicated subset: CD45RA+ positively selected. The CDR3 DNA reads as TGTGCCAGCGCGACGCCCGGGACTAAAGAGACCCAGTACTTC. Its protein product is CASATPGTKETQYF.